Listed here are 7 T cell receptor beta chains from one sample, sequenced in a study of shared clonotypes between healthy human individuals (dated by TCRdb to the early 2020s). CD8 naive samples consisted of CD45RO-negative cells that were positively selected for CCR7, yielding a CD45RA+CCR7+ population without TemRA cells. Libraries were made using the immunoSEQ multiplex PCR assay. The source is immuneACCESS, and TCRdb retained only in-frame sequences with V and J called. Part of the clones is not carried over; for the studies checked, unresolved V genes explain less than half of this, and the remainder is unexplained. This sample has over 750,000 clones in its table, and about 96% of those were observed once. The ten largest clonotypes hold about 0.22% of the sample. Material for sequencing was naive CD8+ T cells sorted from blood. What this sample's cell subset or site label stands for: CD45RA+CCR7+. These receptors were obtained from a man aged 30 to 45 in good health.

The chain has TRBV11-2 and TRBJ1-5; 10 positions agree with TRBD1. CDR1 is SGHAT, CDR2 FQNNGV, per germline. The V segment lost 0 bases and the J segment 7 bases; nucleotides outside the gene matches: 9. CDR3 length: 17 amino acids. The CDR3 DNA is TGTGCCAGCAGCTTAGATCTCGGGACAGGGGTAGGCCAGCCCCAGCATTTT. It codes for CASSLDLGTGVGQPQHF.

This chain uses TRBV10-1 with TRBJ1-1; D uncertain. The CDR3 has 13 residues. The ends were cut back, 6 bases at V and 0 bases at J, with 8 bases in the middle. Germline loops: CDR1 WNHNN, CDR2 SYGVQD (reference sequence). The DNA of the CDR3 is TGCGCCAGCAGCCAGACCATGAACACTGAAGCTTTCTTT. This codes for CASSQTMNTEAFF.

This chain uses TRBV9 with TRBJ2-2, with D hard to call. The CDR3 length is 16 residues. The V end lost 0 bases, the J end lost 0 bases, and 9 bases lay between the germline ends. The germline CDR1 and CDR2 sequences are SGDLS and YYNGEE. The chain's CDR3 is CASSVVSTTNTGELFF. CDR3 nucleotide sequence: TGTGCCAGCAGCGTAGTGAGCACAACGAACACCGGGGAGCTGTTTTTT.

This chain uses TRBV15 with TRBJ2-5; D may be TRBD2 (6 bases). From germline, CDR1 is LNHNV and CDR2 YYDKDF (reference sequence). The CDR3 runs to 16 residues. V lost 5 bases, J lost 3 bases, and 19 bases lay in between. The DNA for the CDR3 is TGTGCCACCAGCGGACTACATCTAGGGAGAGAAGAGACCCAGTACTTC. This codes for CATSGLHLGREETQYF.

V usage is TRBV27 and J usage is TRBJ1-1; D is uncertain. The V end was cut by 6 bases, the J end by 3 bases, with 11 bases between. The V gene's germline CDR1 is MNHEY and CDR2 SMNVEV (reference sequence). CDR3 length: 13 residues. DNA for the CDR3: TGTGCCAGCAGAGATAATGTCGACACTGAAGCTTTCTTT. This codes for CASRDNVDTEAFF.

The chain couples TRBV13 to TRBJ1-2, with no clear D. V lost 7 bases to trimming and J lost 7 bases, with 16 bases between them. Germline assignment: CDR1 PRHDT and CDR2 FYEKMQ (reference sequence). There are 13 residues in the CDR3. The CDR3 sequence is CASTDHGPAGYTF. The CDR3 DNA sequence: TGTGCCAGCACCGACCATGGACCTGCTGGCTACACCTTC.

About this clone: The identical CDR3 is also encoded by other nucleotide sequences in the sample. The chain combines TRBV5-1 with TRBJ2-7; the D is unclear. V dropped 0 bases and J dropped 2 bases, with 6 bases sitting between them. This CDR3 spans 13 amino acids. Per germline, CDR1 SGHRS and CDR2 YFSETQ. CDR3 region: CASSLGSAYEQYF. The CDR3 DNA follows: TGCGCCAGCAGCTTGGGGAGCGCCTACGAGCAGTACTTC.